These 25 T cell receptor beta chains share one sample of origin, sequenced in a study of T cell changes during pregnancy in multiple sclerosis. Sequencing used immunoSEQ multiplex PCR; TCRdb keeps in-frame clones, though not all of them. The table has roughly 40,000 clones, 90% seen once. Sequenced here: CD4+ T cells from peripheral blood mononuclear cells, sampled in the second trimester of pregnancy. All receptors derive from a female donor with multiple sclerosis, enrolled in a pregnancy study.

The chain combines TRBV9 with TRBJ2-7, with D possibly TRBD1 on 5 matching bases. Germline V lookup: CDR1 SGDLS, CDR2 YYNGEE. Trimming took off 0 bases at V and 3 bases at J, with 10 bases between the two ends. The CDR3 runs to 14 residues. The CDR3 here is CASSVGVGDYEQYF. CDR3 DNA sequence: TGTGCCAGCAGCGTAGGGGTAGGGGACTACGAGCAGTACTTC.

This clone occurred once. The chain employs TRBV2 and TRBJ1-4; a weak D match, TRBD1 (6 bases). The CDR3 covers 14 residues. V lost 5 bases to trimming and J lost 1 base, with 8 bases between them. CDR1 and CDR2 from the germline V gene are SNHLY and FYNNEI. This chain's CDR3 is CASSTGLTNEKLFF. In nucleotides, the CDR3 is TGTGCCAGCAGTACAGGGTTAACTAATGAAAAACTGTTTTTT.

The CDR3 here is CASRQVPRDGYTF. The CDR3 coding sequence is TGTGCCAGCAGGCAGGTACCGAGGGATGGCTACACCTTC. The chain carries TRBV6-1 and TRBJ1-2, with D hard to call. The CDR3 covers 13 residues. V was shortened by 6 bases and J by 6 bases, with 14 bases between the two germline ends. Germline CDR1 and CDR2: MNHNS and SASEGT.

The chain joins TRBV7-9 to TRBJ2-3; D remains unclear. V dropped 6 bases and J dropped 2 bases, with 9 bases sitting between them. The CDR3 has 13 amino acids. CDR1 is SEHNR, CDR2 FQNEAQ, per germline (reference sequence). The CDR3 DNA follows: TGTGCCAGCAGTCGCAGCGACACAGATACGCAGTATTTT. Protein product: CASSRSDTDTQYF. The full variable domain, with the rest looked up from reference TRBV7-9 and TRBJ2-3, is DTGVSQNPRHKITKRGQNVTFRCDPISEHNRLYWYRQTLGQGPEFLTYFQNEAQLEKSRLLSDRFSAERPKGSFSTLEIQRTEQGDSAMYLCASSRSDTDTQYFGPGTRLTVL.

The chain employs TRBV12-5 and TRBJ2-3, with D possibly matching TRBD1 (5 bases). The CDR3 sequence is 15 residues long. The germline CDR1 and CDR2 sequences are LGHNT and FRNRAP. Trimming took 7 bases from V and 0 from J, leaving 14 bases between them. The CDR3 sequence is CASAVTATSTDTQYF. The CDR3 nucleotides read TGTGCTAGTGCCGTGACAGCGACTAGCACAGATACGCAGTATTTT.

The chain is built from TRBV13 and TRBJ2-3, with D possibly matching TRBD2 (5 bases). CDR3 length equals 15 residues. V lost 1 base and J 0 bases, leaving 8 bases between the germline ends. Germline V gene lookup returns CDR1 PRHDT and CDR2 FYEKMQ (reference sequence). The DNA of the CDR3 is TGTGCCAGCAGCTTAGACCAGCGGAGCACAGATACGCAGTATTTT. Protein sequence: CASSLDQRSTDTQYF.

The V gene is TRBV27, the J gene TRBJ2-2; possible D gene TRBD1, 6 bases. Germline CDR1 reads MNHEY; CDR2 reads SMNVEV (reference sequence). The CDR3 sequence is 14 residues long. Trimming took off 2 bases at V and 6 bases at J, with 10 bases between the two ends. For the CDR3, the DNA is TGTGCCAGCAGTTTAAAGGGGGTTGCCGGGGAGCTGTTTTTT. Amino acids: CASSLKGVAGELFF.

This chain links TRBV30 with TRBJ1-1, with TRBD1 as a possible D gene (5 bases). The V gene lost 4 bases and the J gene lost 4 bases, with 10 bases spanning the gap. The germline gives CDR1 GTSNPN, CDR2 SVGIG (reference sequence). The length of the CDR3 is 12 residues. As DNA, the CDR3 is TGTGCCTGGACCGACAGACGCACTGAAGCTTTCTTT. This codes for CAWTDRRTEAFF.

The chain employs TRBV18 and TRBJ1-4, with 8 bases identical to TRBD1. The V gene's germline CDR1 is KGHSH and CDR2 LQKENI. With 3 bases clipped from V and 5 bases from J, the junction kept 2 bases outside the gene matches. This CDR3 is built from 14 residues. The CDR3 sequence: CASSPDRVNEKLFF. CDR3 bases: TGTGCCAGCTCACCGGACAGGGTAAATGAAAAACTGTTTTTT.

J is TRBJ2-7 and V is TRBV27; tentatively, D is TRBD2 (6 bases). V was trimmed by 6 bases and J by 6 bases, leaving 15 bases between them. Germline loops: CDR1 MNHEY, CDR2 SMNVEV (reference sequence). This CDR3 spans 13 amino acids. CDR3 nucleotide sequence: TGTGCCAGCAGCGTCCGGAGGGCGGGCGAGCAGTACTTC. It codes for CASSVRRAGEQYF.

In nucleotides, the CDR3 is TGTGCCAGCAGTGAAATAATGGTCGGGGGTTACGAGCAGTACTTC. This encodes CASSEIMVGGYEQYF. This chain connects TRBV2 to TRBJ2-7; a possible D gene is TRBD2 (6 bases). The germline CDR1 and CDR2 sequences are SNHLY and FYNNEI. The CDR3 spans 15 residues. The V gene lost 2 bases and the J gene lost 4 bases, with 15 bases spanning the gap.

The chain recombines TRBV4-2 with TRBJ2-7, with D possibly TRBD1 on 6 matching bases. The CDR3 length is 14 residues. The germline V gene has CDR1 LGHNA and CDR2 YNFKEQ. The ends were cut back, 4 bases at V and 7 bases at J, with 17 bases in the middle. The CDR3 is CASSLAGDSSEQYF. Here the CDR3 DNA reads TGTGCCAGCAGCCTCGCAGGGGATTCGTCAGAGCAGTACTTC.

The rearrangement joins TRBV7-2 to TRBJ2-6; 7 bases match TRBD2. V lost 5 bases and J lost 0; bases outside the gene matches: 10. This CDR3 spans 18 amino acids. Germline CDR1 reads SGHTA; CDR2 reads FQGNSA. The CDR3 spells CASSPGRGSRSGANVLTF. Here the CDR3 DNA reads TGTGCCAGCAGCCCAGGGAGGGGCAGTCGCTCTGGGGCCAACGTCCTGACTTTC.

The chain uses TRBV5-1 and TRBJ2-1; 8 bases map to TRBD1. The CDR3 covers 17 residues. Germline V gives CDR1 SGHRS, CDR2 YFSETQ. V dropped 4 bases and J dropped 3; count of bases not matched to a gene: 12. The CDR3 is CASSTGQGTHGYNEQFF. CDR3 coding DNA: TGCGCCAGCAGCACAGGACAGGGTACCCATGGCTACAATGAGCAGTTCTTC.

The chain carries TRBV9 and TRBJ1-2; D not certain. CDR1 is SGDLS, CDR2 YYNGEE, per germline. V was cut by 3 bases and J by 6 bases, with 6 bases left in between. This CDR3 comprises 11 residues. The CDR3 sequence is CASSARDGYTF. DNA of the CDR3: TGTGCCAGCAGCGCCCGTGATGGCTACACCTTC.

The chain couples TRBV27 to TRBJ1-1; 7 bases align to TRBD1. V shed 10 bases and J 1 base; nucleotides not matched to a gene: 9. The CDR3 has 14 amino acids. Germline V gene data show CDR1 as MNHEY and CDR2 as SMNVEV (reference sequence). The chain's CDR3 is CAIHPTGKNTEAFF. The CDR3 region has the DNA TGTGCCATACACCCGACAGGGAAGAACACTGAAGCTTTCTTT.

The V and J genes are TRBV5-1 and TRBJ1-3, with 7 bases that match TRBD1. The CDR3 is made up of 15 amino acids. Germline CDR1 reads SGHRS; CDR2 reads YFSETQ. Trimming at V came to 0 bases and at J to 5 bases, leaving 5 bases not matched to a gene. The CDR3 protein is CASSLDGTARNTIYF. In DNA, the CDR3 is TGCGCCAGCAGCTTGGATGGGACAGCTCGAAACACCATATATTTT.

The CDR3 sequence is CASSWEGTDTQYF. The DNA of the CDR3 is TGTGCCAGCAGCTGGGAGGGGACAGATACGCAGTATTTT. The chain has TRBV7-2 and TRBJ2-3, with 7 bases that match TRBD2. J gave up 3 bases and V 4 bases, and 1 base lay outside the gene matches. CDR1 is SGHTA, CDR2 FQGNSA, per germline. This CDR3 is 13 amino acids long.

V gene TRBV7-8 combines with J gene TRBJ2-5; 9 positions match TRBD1. The V gene end was trimmed by 5 bases and the J gene end by 5 bases; junction bases not matched to a gene: 12. The CDR3 has 16 residues. Per germline, CDR1 SGHVS and CDR2 FQNEAQ. The CDR3 DNA follows: TGTGCCAGCAGCCCCCATGGGGGACAGGGATTGGAGACCCAGTACTTC. The encoded protein is CASSPHGGQGLETQYF.

The chain carries TRBV11-3 and TRBJ2-1; D is unresolved. There are 16 residues in the CDR3. Trimming took 1 base from V and 0 from J, leaving 10 bases between them. Looked up from germline, CDR1 is SGHNT and CDR2 is YENEEA. The CDR3 is CASSLAGSDSYNEQFF. CDR3 coding DNA: TGTGCCAGCAGCTTAGCAGGTTCTGACTCCTACAATGAGCAGTTCTTC.

This rearrangement joins TRBV5-6 to TRBJ2-1; 10 bases align to TRBD2. The germline V gene encodes CDR1 SGHDT and CDR2 YYEEEE. This CDR3 contains 15 residues. The trim removed 0 bases at V and 10 bases at J, leaving 7 bases unmatched. The CDR3 loop reads CASSLVAGGGVEQFF. DNA of the CDR3: TGTGCCAGCAGCTTGGTAGCGGGAGGTGGGGTCGAGCAGTTCTTC. The whole variable domain, remainder taken from reference TRBV5-6 and TRBJ2-1, is DAGVTQSPTHLIKTRGQQVTLRCSPKSGHDTVSWYQQALGQGPQFIFQYYEEEERQRGNFPDRFSGHQFPNYSSELNVNALLLGDSALYLCASSLVAGGGVEQFFGPGTRLTVL.

This clone was detected only a few times. This sequence joins TRBV7-6 and TRBJ2-2; 9 bases align to TRBD1. The junction had 5 bases not matched to a gene; V was cut back by 5 bases and J by 4 bases. The CDR3 length is 15 residues. Germline V gives CDR1 SGHVS, CDR2 FNYEAQ. The CDR3 coding sequence is TGTGCCAGCAGCCAACAGGGGGCGAGCACCGGGGAGCTGTTTTTT. Residues: CASSQQGASTGELFF.

In this sample, this clone turned up once. The V gene is TRBV15, the J gene TRBJ1-3; no clear D. There are 14 residues in the CDR3. V dropped 0 bases and J dropped 2 bases, with 5 bases sitting between them. Germline assignment: CDR1 LNHNV and CDR2 YYDKDF (reference sequence). CDR3 amino acids: CATSRDRAGNTIYF. The CDR3 DNA reads as TGTGCCACCAGCAGAGACCGGGCTGGAAACACCATATATTTT.

The chain is built from TRBV12-5 and TRBJ2-5; 9 nucleotides align to TRBD1. The germline V gene has CDR1 LGHNT and CDR2 FRNRAP. V shed 3 bases and J 5 bases; nucleotides not matched to a gene: 7. The CDR3 extends over 15 amino acids. CDR3 loop: CASGFLTGGQETQYF. The DNA for the CDR3 is TGTGCTAGTGGTTTTTTAACAGGGGGCCAGGAGACCCAGTACTTC.

The rearrangement links TRBV6-5 to TRBJ2-7; TRBD2 aligns across 11 bases. The CDR3 loop spans 15 amino acids. The J segment lost 6 bases and the V segment lost 5 bases, leaving 9 bases of the junction unmatched. In germline, CDR1 is MNHEY, CDR2 SVGAGI. This CDR3 reads CASSSPGLAEPEQYF. CDR3 DNA sequence: TGTGCCAGCAGTAGCCCGGGACTAGCGGAGCCCGAGCAGTACTTC.